These T cell receptor beta chains were read from a single sample in a study of follicular helper T cells after annual influenza vaccination. Sequenced by immunoSEQ multiplex PCR; TCRdb stores in-frame clones only, minus some. The data hold about 1,000 clones, with more than 75% observed a single time. The sample consisted of CXCR5+ CD38- circulating T follicular helper cells from blood, taken 7 days after influenza vaccination. The receptors were sampled from an adult who received the influenza vaccine. Each CDR3 is given with its conserved first and last residue. Fields, in order: CDR3 protein, J gene, V gene.

CDR3aa: CASSLVGGRVNTEAFF
j_gene: TRBJ1-1
v_gene: TRBV7-6

CDR3aa: CASSPRTTSNRKQFF
j_gene: TRBJ2-1
v_gene: TRBV6-5

CDR3aa: CASSLRGVDTEAFF
j_gene: TRBJ1-1
v_gene: TRBV5-1

CDR3aa: CASSLTGTSGSNEQFF
j_gene: TRBJ2-1
v_gene: TRBV7-3

CDR3aa: CASSGLTRYQEAQYF
j_gene: TRBJ2-5
v_gene: TRBV28

CDR3aa: CAWSKGTGLETQYF
j_gene: TRBJ2-5
v_gene: TRBV30

CDR3aa: CASSLAGAGKPQHF
j_gene: TRBJ1-5
v_gene: TRBV7-2

CDR3aa: CASSPGRNNEKLFF
j_gene: TRBJ1-4
v_gene: TRBV2

CDR3aa: CASSELTALITEAFF
j_gene: TRBJ1-1
v_gene: TRBV2

CDR3aa: CASSRSRGNSPLHF
j_gene: TRBJ1-6
v_gene: TRBV6-5

CDR3aa: CASSEGQGFGYTF
j_gene: TRBJ1-2
v_gene: TRBV6-1

CDR3aa: CASSLGTSGGADTQYF
j_gene: TRBJ2-3
v_gene: TRBV5-1

CDR3aa: CAIRASGQQQNTEAFF
j_gene: TRBJ1-1
v_gene: TRBV10-3